These 10 T cell receptor beta chains were sequenced from one sample in a study of T-cell memory formation after mild COVID-19 (dated by TCRdb to the early 2020s). The receptor library was made with 5' RACE. The run used an Illumina NovaSeq 6000. The public reads were reprocessed in TCRdb via fastp at Q25 and MiXCR, keeping in-frame beta chains. CDR3 protein sequences are deduplicated, and each keeps its most common genes and DNA. The sample table contains roughly 400,000 distinct CDR3 sequences; only one count was recorded for more than 20% of them. The top ten clonotypes cover around 8.8% of the sample. Sequenced sample: PBMCs or a T cell subset sorted from them (not recorded which). These receptors were taken from an adult woman who had mild COVID-19 (a few samples of this study predate the infection). The sample titles of this study are shuffled in the database, so cell type and time point are left out; the donor was told from shared clones.

The chain uses TRBV12-3 or TRBV12-4 and TRBJ2-7, with no clear D. The CDR3 has 13 amino acids. V was clipped by 5 bases and J by 6 bases, with 14 bases between them. CDR3 in DNA: TGTGCCAGCAGTCCGGGTCGATCCACCGAGCAGTACTTC. This sequence encodes CASSPGRSTEQYF.

The sample holds a few counts of this clonotype. The chain employs TRBV11-2 and TRBJ2-7; perhaps TRBD2 as D (5 bases). Looked up from germline, CDR1 is SGHAT and CDR2 is FQNNGV. The CDR3 runs to 12 residues. V lost 1 base, J lost 5 bases, and 6 bases lay in between. The CDR3 sequence: CASSLGRNEQYF. The CDR3 nucleotides read TGTGCCAGCAGCTTAGGGAGGAACGAGCAGTACTTC.

The chain has TRBV9 and TRBJ2-2; tentative D call: TRBD2 (5 bases). Trimming cost V 4 bases and J 12 bases, with 19 bases left between them. Germline CDR1 SGDLS, CDR2 YYNGEE. This CDR3 is built from 14 residues. CDR3 sequence reads: CASSFRDSGLQLFF. The CDR3 DNA reads as TGTGCCAGCAGCTTTCGGGATTCGGGGTTGCAGCTGTTTTTT.

The rearrangement links TRBV5-5 to TRBJ1-5, with 8 bases that match TRBD1. CDR1 and CDR2 (germline): SGHKS, YYEKEE (reference sequence). Losses at the gene ends were 1 base for V and 11 bases for J; bases not matched to a gene: 11. The CDR3 has 15 residues. CDR3 amino acids: CASSLKQGVREAQHF. The DNA for the CDR3 is TGTGCCAGCAGCTTGAAACAGGGGGTAAGGGAGGCCCAGCATTTT.

This clonotype came up a few times. J is TRBJ2-1 and V is TRBV29-1; D remains ambiguous. Germline V CDR1 and CDR2: SQVTM, ANQGSEA. CDR3 length: 10 residues. Trimming removed 4 bases at V and 9 bases at J, with 7 bases between. The CDR3 DNA follows: TGCAGCGTTGGAGTGCGTGAGCAGTTCTTC. This translates into CSVGVREQFF.

In its sample, this clonotype was seen a few times. This chain uses TRBV18 with TRBJ2-4; D ambiguous. CDR3 length: 16 residues. Germline loops: CDR1 KGHSH, CDR2 LQKENI. Trimming cost V 3 bases and J 9 bases, with 21 bases left between them. The CDR3, as DNA: TGTGCCAGCTCACCGGTCAGCCAGACACTCGATGCCATTCAGTACTTC. Translated: CASSPVSQTLDAIQYF.

This clonotype was seen a handful of times. This sequence joins TRBV29-1 and TRBJ2-7; 7 bases are shared with TRBD2. CDR3 size: 15 residues. Looked up from germline, CDR1 is SQVTM and CDR2 is ANQGSEA. Trimming took 0 bases from V and 3 from J; bases not matched to a gene: 8. CDR3 loop: CSVEEEGSGGYEQYF. For the CDR3, the DNA is TGCAGCGTTGAAGAAGAGGGCTCGGGGGGCTACGAGCAGTACTTC.

The V call is TRBV29-1, the J call TRBJ1-2; 8 bases are shared with TRBD1. This CDR3 region has 12 residues. Trimming cost V 3 bases and J 6 bases; bases outside gene matches: 3. Per the germline V gene, CDR1 is SQVTM and CDR2 is ANQGSEA. CDR3 nucleotide sequence: TGCAGCGTTGACCAGACAGGGGATGGCTACACCTTC. Its protein product is CSVDQTGDGYTF.

In this sample, this clonotype turned up many times. This chain's CDR3 is CASSSGTGNEKLFF. CDR3 coding DNA: TGTGCCAGCAGCTCTGGGACGGGTAATGAAAAACTGTTTTTT. V and J are TRBV5-4 and TRBJ1-4, with D possibly TRBD1 on 5 matching bases. V dropped 3 bases and J dropped 4 bases, with 10 bases sitting between them. CDR1 and CDR2 from the germline V gene are SGHNT and YYREEE (reference sequence). The CDR3 extends over 14 amino acids.

This clonotype showed up just a few times. V usage is TRBV20-1 and J usage is TRBJ2-3, with 10 positions matching TRBD2. V shed 5 bases and J 0 bases; nucleotides not matched to a gene: 2. The CDR3 runs 14 residues. CDR1 DFQATT and CDR2 SNEGSKA come from the germline V gene (reference sequence). CDR3 DNA sequence: TGCAGTGCTTTACTAGCGGGAAGCACAGATACGCAGTATTTT. It codes for CSALLAGSTDTQYF.